Listed here are 8 T cell receptor beta chains from one sample, sequenced in a study of cytomegalovirus exposure and HLA in healthy donors. Primers for the PCR totalled 60 Vbeta and 13 Jbeta. Profiling relied on immunoSEQ multiplex PCR, and the TCRdb table lists in-frame clones only, not all of them. The top ten clones hold about 2.7% of a sample with around 120,000 clones, about 70% of them seen once. Sequencing input: PBMCs. The receptors were gathered from a woman aged 55-70 years in good health and CMV-seropositive.

This chain uses TRBV5-4 with TRBJ1-1; TRBD1 is a possible D gene (5 bases). Germline CDR1 is SGHNT and CDR2 is YYREEE (reference sequence). The CDR3 extends over 12 amino acids. V shed 4 bases and J shed 6 bases, with 10 bases lying between them. The DNA of the CDR3 is TGTGCCAGCAGCCCCGGGGGGGCTGAAGCTTTCTTT. Translation: CASSPGGAEAFF.

The chain couples TRBV10-3 to TRBJ2-3; tentatively, D is TRBD2 (6 bases). V was trimmed by 4 bases and J by 1 base, leaving 6 bases between them. Germline V gene sequence: CDR1 ENHRY, CDR2 SYGVKD. The CDR3 runs 13 residues. CDR3 sequence reads: CAISAGGTDTQYF. In nucleotides, the CDR3 is TGTGCCATCAGTGCGGGGGGCACAGATACGCAGTATTTT.

In nucleotides, the CDR3 is TGTGCCAGCAGCTCTGGGACAGGACCCTACGAGCAGTACTTC. Its translation is CASSSGTGPYEQYF. The genes are TRBV11-3 and TRBJ2-7, with 8 nucleotides matching TRBD1. The CDR3 runs to 14 residues. Germline CDR1 SGHNT, CDR2 YENEEA. V was clipped by 4 bases and J by 2 bases; unmatched bases: 4.

This chain's CDR3 is CASSQGTVSNQPQHF. CDR3 DNA sequence: TGCGCCAGCAGCCAAGGAACGGTTAGCAATCAGCCCCAGCATTTT. The V call is TRBV4-1, the J call TRBJ1-5, with D unclear. This CDR3 has 15 amino acids. Germline CDR1 is MGHRA and CDR2 is YSYEKL. V was clipped by 1 base and J by 0 bases, with 7 bases between them.

The table lists this clone with a few counts. V usage is TRBV6-6 and J usage is TRBJ2-7; 7 bases are a match to TRBD1. V shed 2 bases, J shed 2 bases, and the junction held 6 bases outside the gene matches. CDR1 is MNHNY, CDR2 SVGAGI, per germline (reference sequence). The CDR3 loop spans 15 amino acids. CDR3 sequence: CASSYLQGTAYEQYF. CDR3 coding DNA: TGTGCCAGCAGTTACCTCCAGGGGACAGCCTACGAGCAGTACTTC.

The J gene is TRBJ2-1, the V gene TRBV6-1; D is undetermined. There are 15 residues in the CDR3. Germline CDR1 reads MNHNS; CDR2 reads SASEGT. The germline V and J ends were trimmed by 4 bases and 4 bases, with 14 bases remaining between them. The CDR3 sequence is CASSGGFTSYNEQFF. For the CDR3, the DNA is TGTGCCAGCAGTGGCGGCTTTACTTCTTACAATGAGCAGTTCTTC.

This clone was observed a few times. The rearrangement joins TRBV6-5 to TRBJ1-2; D is unresolved. Germline-derived CDR1 and CDR2 are MNHEY and SVGAGI. The CDR3 has 13 amino acids. Trimming took 4 bases from V and 2 from J, leaving 8 bases between them. The CDR3 here is CASSFDTNYGYTF. The CDR3 DNA reads as TGTGCCAGCAGTTTTGACACGAACTATGGCTACACCTTC.

About this clone: The germline gene is not matched at one end of the junction; a read error may be the cause. This rearrangement joins TRBV6-5 to TRBJ1-1; D uncertain. The V gene's germline CDR1 is MNHEY and CDR2 SVGAGI. The CDR3 loop spans 13 amino acids. The CDR3 is CAGSTPLNTEAFF. CDR3 coding DNA: TGTGCCGGCAGCACTCCTTTAAACACTGAAGCTTTCTTT.